The 25 T cell receptor beta chains below all came from one sample that was sequenced in a study of shared clonotypes between healthy human individuals. Sequenced by immunoSEQ multiplex PCR; TCRdb stores in-frame clones only, minus some. Of roughly 2 million clones listed, 85% to 95% were seen once; the top ten hold around 1.1%. Naive CD8 isolation took CD45RO-negative cells positively selected for CCR7 and excluded terminally differentiated effector memory CD45RA+ cells. The sequencing sample was made of naive CD8+ T cells sorted from blood. The origin of the receptors is a man aged 18-30 years in good health.

V is TRBV27 and J is TRBJ1-5; weak D call: TRBD1 (5 bases). From germline, CDR1 is MNHEY and CDR2 SMNVEV (reference sequence). V shed 5 bases and J shed 7 bases, with 15 bases lying between them. The CDR3 is made up of 14 amino acids. CDR3 DNA sequence: TGTGCCAGCAGTGAATCAGGGTTTCCCCAGCCCCAGCATTTT. It specifies CASSESGFPQPQHF.

The J gene is TRBJ2-3, the V gene TRBV7-3; D may be TRBD2 (6 bases). The CDR3 covers 13 residues. Germline V gene lookup returns CDR1 SGHTA and CDR2 FQGTGA. Trimming took off 5 bases at V and 3 bases at J, with 9 bases between the two ends. CDR3 DNA sequence: TGTGCCAGCAGCCGTGGGGGGACAGATACGCAGTATTTT. As protein: CASSRGGTDTQYF.

The chain is built from TRBV27 and TRBJ1-2, with D possibly matching TRBD1 (6 bases). Trimming shortened V by 2 bases and J by 6 bases, and 13 bases separated the two germline ends. The CDR3 loop spans 14 amino acids. Germline CDR1 and CDR2: MNHEY and SMNVEV (reference sequence). The CDR3 here is CASSLRHRDDGYTF. The CDR3, as DNA: TGTGCCAGCAGTTTACGTCACAGGGATGATGGCTACACCTTC.

V and J are TRBV10-3 and TRBJ1-1, with D possibly matching TRBD1 (5 bases). The germline CDR1 and CDR2 sequences are ENHRY and SYGVKD. This CDR3 is 15 amino acids long. Trimming removed 3 bases at V and 7 bases at J, with 18 bases between. The CDR3 region is CAISDSRRDVGEAFF. In nucleotides, the CDR3 is TGTGCCATCAGTGATTCCCGCCGGGACGTCGGTGAAGCTTTCTTT.

The chain combines TRBV5-1 with TRBJ2-1, with D hard to call. The CDR3 is 14 amino acids. The V end was cut by 4 bases, the J end by 5 bases, with 13 bases between. Germline loops: CDR1 SGHRS, CDR2 YFSETQ. The DNA for the CDR3 is TGCGCCAGCAGCGGAACCGGTCCTAACAATGAGCAGTTCTTC. Encoded protein: CASSGTGPNNEQFF.

The chain is built from TRBV19 and TRBJ2-7, with D possibly matching TRBD2 (5 bases). V dropped 5 bases and J dropped 2 bases, with 16 bases sitting between them. Germline CDR1 and CDR2: LNHDA and SQIVND (reference sequence). The CDR3 totals 15 residues. CDR3 in amino acids: CASSAGILGTYEQYF. For the CDR3, the DNA is TGTGCCAGTAGTGCCGGGATCCTGGGGACCTACGAGCAGTACTTC.

With regard to this clone: Other nucleotide sequences from this sample produce the same CDR3. This rearrangement joins TRBV19 to TRBJ2-1, with unresolved D. This CDR3 is 14 amino acids long. The ends were cut back, 3 bases at V and 2 bases at J, with 8 bases in the middle. The germline gives CDR1 LNHDA, CDR2 SQIVND (reference sequence). This CDR3 reads CASSIGQAYNEQFF. In DNA, the CDR3 is TGTGCCAGTAGTATCGGGCAGGCCTACAATGAGCAGTTCTTC. Variable domain in full (rest from reference TRBV19 and TRBJ2-1): DGGITQSPKYLFRKEGQNVTLSCEQNLNHDAMYWYRQDPGQGLRLIYYSQIVNDFQKGDIAEGYSVSREKKESFPLTVTSAQKNPTAFYLCASSIGQAYNEQFFGPGTRLTVL.

The rearrangement links TRBV30 to TRBJ1-1, with 11 positions matching TRBD1. V shed 6 bases and J 5 bases; nucleotides not matched to a gene: 2. CDR1 is GTSNPN, CDR2 SVGIG, per germline (reference sequence). The CDR3 is 12 residues long. The CDR3 is CACGTGGTEAFF. DNA of the CDR3: TGTGCCTGCGGGACAGGGGGGACTGAAGCTTTCTTT.

Turning to this clone: Other nucleotide sequences from this sample produce the same CDR3. The chain has TRBV7-6 and TRBJ2-7; tentatively, D is TRBD1 or TRBD2 (5 bases each). V lost 6 bases and J lost 0, with 12 bases in between. This CDR3 has 14 residues. Germline assignment: CDR1 SGHVS and CDR2 FNYEAQ. The CDR3 DNA is TGTGCCAGCAGTCCGGGACCTAGCTCCTACGAGCAGTACTTC. This translates into CASSPGPSSYEQYF.

The V call is TRBV27, the J call TRBJ1-1; D may be TRBD1 (6 bases). The V gene's germline CDR1 is MNHEY and CDR2 SMNVEV (reference sequence). Trimming stripped 2 bases from V and 4 bases from J, with 11 bases between. This CDR3 region has 14 residues. DNA of the CDR3: TGTGCCAGCAGTTTAATAGGACAGCCCACTGAAGCTTTCTTT. It specifies CASSLIGQPTEAFF.

This chain links TRBV9 with TRBJ2-7; D is possibly TRBD2 (6 bases). The CDR3 covers 14 residues. V shed 1 base and J shed 2 bases, with 10 bases lying between them. Germline values: CDR1 SGDLS, CDR2 YYNGEE. This CDR3 reads CASSVYGGPYEQYF. The CDR3 coding sequence is TGTGCCAGCAGCGTATACGGGGGTCCCTACGAGCAGTACTTC.

The chain couples TRBV29-1 to TRBJ1-1, with D possibly matching TRBD1 (5 bases). The germline V gene encodes CDR1 SQVTM and CDR2 ANQGSEA. V was cut by 3 bases and J by 8 bases, with 19 bases left in between. The CDR3 consists of 14 residues. CDR3 region: CSVEGWRQGMEAFF. The DNA of the CDR3 is TGCAGCGTTGAGGGTTGGAGGCAGGGTATGGAAGCTTTCTTT. The full variable domain, its missing parts supplied by reference TRBV29-1 and TRBJ1-1, is SAVISQKPSRDICQRGTSLTIQCQVDSQVTMMFWYRQQPGQSLTLIATANQGSEATYESGFVIDKFPISRPNLTFSTLTVSNMSPEDSSIYLCSVEGWRQGMEAFFGQGTRLTVV.

The chain combines TRBV7-6 with TRBJ2-7; 13 bases fit TRBD2. The germline V gene has CDR1 SGHVS and CDR2 FNYEAQ. With 4 bases clipped from V and 3 bases from J, the junction kept 0 bases outside the gene matches. This CDR3 region has 14 residues. The CDR3 reads CASSWTSGSYEQYF. The CDR3 DNA sequence: TGTGCCAGCAGCTGGACTAGCGGGAGCTACGAGCAGTACTTC. The variable domain in full, with the rest retrieved from reference TRBV7-6 and TRBJ2-7, is GAGVSQSPRYKVTKRGQDVALRCDPISGHVSLYWYRQALGQGPEFLTYFNYEAQQDKSGLPNDRFSAERPEGSISTLTIQRTEQRDSAMYRCASSWTSGSYEQYFGPGTRLTVT.

V usage is TRBV28 and J usage is TRBJ1-1; D gene uncertain. Trimming took 2 bases from V and 4 from J, leaving 8 bases between them. The CDR3 spans 13 residues. Looked up from germline, CDR1 is MDHEN and CDR2 is SYDVKM. Here the CDR3 DNA reads TGTGCCAGCAGTTTAGGGGTGGGCACTGAAGCTTTCTTT. It translates to CASSLGVGTEAFF.

The CDR3 region is CASSVTSTDTQYF. CDR3 nucleotide sequence: TGTGCCAGCAGTGTGACTAGCACAGATACGCAGTATTTT. The V and J genes are TRBV25-1 and TRBJ2-3; D is undetermined. Trimming stripped 4 bases from V and 0 bases from J, with 5 bases between. There are 13 residues in the CDR3. Germline lookup yields CDR1 MGHDK and CDR2 SYGVNS.

This clone came up a few times. Other nucleotide sequences in the sample specify the same CDR3. V and J are TRBV19 and TRBJ2-1; D ambiguous. CDR3 size: 12 residues. The V and J ends lost 5 bases and 2 bases respectively, with 4 bases between them. CDR1 and CDR2 (germline): LNHDA, SQIVND (reference sequence). DNA of the CDR3: TGTGCCAGTAGTCCCACCTACAATGAGCAGTTCTTC. Its translation: CASSPTYNEQFF.

The chain couples TRBV5-1 to TRBJ2-1; D uncertain. Trimming removed 0 bases from V and 5 bases from J, with 9 bases in between. Germline V gene lookup returns CDR1 SGHRS and CDR2 YFSETQ. The CDR3 length is 14 residues. The CDR3 reads CASSLAPENNEQFF. Here the CDR3 DNA reads TGCGCCAGCAGCTTGGCTCCAGAAAACAATGAGCAGTTCTTC.

The CDR3 spells CASSLVQWEAGTEAFF. The CDR3 DNA reads as TGCGCCAGCAGCTTAGTTCAATGGGAGGCGGGCACTGAAGCTTTCTTT. The chain has TRBV5-1 and TRBJ1-1; no clear D. The CDR3 totals 16 residues. Germline V CDR1 and CDR2: SGHRS, YFSETQ. The V end was cut by 2 bases, the J end by 4 bases, with 18 bases between. Variable domain in full (rest from reference TRBV5-1 and TRBJ1-1): KAGVTQTPRYLIKTRGQQVTLSCSPISGHRSVSWYQQTPGQGLQFLFEYFSETQRNKGNFPGRFSGRQFSNSRSEMNVSTLELGDSALYLCASSLVQWEAGTEAFFGQGTRLTVV.

This chain uses TRBV4-3 with TRBJ2-1; TRBD2 might be the D (5 bases). The CDR3 is made up of 19 amino acids. CDR1 is LGHNA, CDR2 YSLEER, per germline. V lost 0 bases to trimming and J lost 0 bases, with 18 bases between them. The DNA of the CDR3 is TGCGCCAGCAGCCAAGATCGCAGGCCAAGAACTAGCTCCTACAATGAGCAGTTCTTC. Its protein product is CASSQDRRPRTSSYNEQFF.

The chain uses TRBV11-2 and TRBJ2-5, with D possibly TRBD1 on 7 matching bases. The CDR3 consists of 15 residues. V lost 6 bases and J 0 bases, leaving 14 bases between the germline ends. Germline lookup yields CDR1 SGHAT and CDR2 FQNNGV. CDR3 sequence: CASSYAGQYQETQYF. In DNA, the CDR3 is TGTGCCAGCAGTTACGCGGGACAGTACCAAGAGACCCAGTACTTC.

V gene TRBV9 combines with J gene TRBJ1-2; 8 bases are shared with TRBD1. The CDR3 totals 13 residues. Trimming cost V 3 bases and J 4 bases; bases outside gene matches: 2. Per germline, CDR1 SGDLS and CDR2 YYNGEE. The CDR3 DNA is TGTGCCAGCAGCGGACAGGGGCTCTATGGCTACACCTTC. Encoded protein: CASSGQGLYGYTF.

A note on this clone: The same CDR3 is also encoded by other DNA sequences in this sample. This chain joins TRBV27 and TRBJ2-2; D is ambiguous. The germline gives CDR1 MNHEY, CDR2 SMNVEV (reference sequence). Trimming cost V 2 bases and J 5 bases, with 3 bases left between them. This CDR3 has 12 amino acids. The CDR3 loop reads CASSLQTGELFF. CDR3 coding DNA: TGTGCCAGCAGTTTACAAACCGGGGAGCTGTTTTTT.

The chain links TRBV4-1 to TRBJ2-7; 8 nucleotides match TRBD2. Losses at the gene ends were 4 bases for V and 3 bases for J; bases not matched to a gene: 11. Germline values: CDR1 MGHRA, CDR2 YSYEKL. The CDR3 sequence is 16 residues long. CDR3 bases: TGCGCCAGCAGCCCCCGGTTCCCCGGGACTAGCTACGAGCAGTACTTC. Protein sequence: CASSPRFPGTSYEQYF.

The chain carries TRBV11-1 and TRBJ1-2; D remains ambiguous. In germline, CDR1 is SGHAT, CDR2 FQDESV (reference sequence). This CDR3 region has 13 residues. V lost 2 bases to trimming and J lost 5 bases, with 9 bases between them. In DNA form, the CDR3 reads TGTGCCAGCAGCTTACTCGGCAGTTATGGCTACACCTTC. This encodes CASSLLGSYGYTF.

The CDR3, as DNA: TGTGCCAGCAGCTTAGCTTTGGAACTAGCGGGAGGGCCTGGTTACGAGCAGTACTTC. This translates into CASSLALELAGGPGYEQYF. The gene calls are TRBV11-3 and TRBJ2-7; TRBD2 matches 13 bases. The CDR3 is made up of 19 amino acids. V was clipped by 1 base and J by 4 bases; unmatched bases: 13. Germline lookup yields CDR1 SGHNT and CDR2 YENEEA.